This TCR beta chain was recorded in a study of T cell responses to AZD1222 COVID-19 vaccine (dated by TCRdb to 2020 to 2022). Some background on the complete study: TCR sequencing covered more than 230 trial participants: 200 to 220 given two doses of AZD1222 and 26 given two doses of MenACWY control vaccine. Trial participants were enrolled by age into 18-55, 56-69 and 70-plus year subgroups, with roughly 160, 29 and 62 TCR-sequenced participants respectively. What the work shows at the level of the full study, not this receptor alone: The 56-69-year group was small, and its depth increase did not reach significance, likely because of low power. Nearly half of unique spike-specific TCRs reportedly recognized epitopes outside regions mutated in the B.1.351 and B.1.1.7 variants. After two AZD1222 doses, both the breadth and the depth of spike-specific TCRs were significantly higher than at day 0 and than in MenACWY recipients. Conclusions about previously exposed vaccinees are limited, since just six AZD1222 recipients were seropositive for SARS-CoV-2 at baseline. Because no day 14 peak-response samples were available, the repertoires could be characterized only after the peak T cell response. Vaccine-associated CD4 TCRs spanned the whole spike protein, with dominant responses in regions 160-218 and 743-854. Participants were mostly white British, with more females than males. The authors suggested clonal diversity may have been underestimated.

The CDR3 regions of human TCRbeta chains were analyzed by immunosequencing. As for the original processing: Repertoire TCRs were matched against a reference library of SARS-CoV-2-specific TCRs generated with the MIRA antigen-specificity platform. Breadth was defined as the fraction of unique TCRs that were SARS-CoV-2-associated. Depth was defined as the fraction of total T cells that were SARS-CoV-2-associated. Using the MIRA data, every spike-specific TCR was mapped to the spike region that the TCR reacted to and assigned to either a CD4 or a CD8 class. Log10-transformed breadth and depth values were compared by one-way ANOVA with Sidak's multiple comparisons tests. Imported from immuneACCESS, the table was reduced by TCRdb to in-frame sequences with V and J called. These copies leave out some clones; in studies compared against another copy, an unresolved V gene accounts for under half, and the cause of the remainder is not known. V, J and clone size are those of that table, while D and trimming were read from the DNA. The sample has 30,000 to 35,000 clones on record, about 84% of them singletons. The ten biggest clones cover approximately 4% of the sample.

From its cysteine to its phenylalanine, the CDR3 spans 15 amino acids. Only the CDR3 region is kept as DNA, spanning 45 bases read in frame from base 1. The trim is 2 bases for V and 0 bases for J, with a gap of 10 bases between the germline ends. The germline V gene supplies CDR1 SGHAT and CDR2 FQNNGV. The sample's time point label is to be understood as: about 28 days (+/-7) after the second vaccine dose. AZD1222 recipients given second doses at about 4 weeks or at about 12 weeks were pooled, since spike-specific TCR depth and breadth were not found to differ between the two schedules. Samples from vaccinated people were obtained from the UK trials COV001 and COV002, which included a single-blind randomized controlled phase 2/3 trial of AZD1222 (ChAdOx1 nCoV-19) in healthy adults. Trial participant PBMC samples were collected at day 0 and day 28 after the second dose for TCRbeta chain sequencing.

As to this clone: What antigen it recognizes has not been identified. The record has no base qualities; no much larger clone is one base away.

The sequence was collected from an adult who received the AZD1222 COVID-19 vaccine. The sequence joins TRBV11-2 to TRBJ1-1; D gene: possibly TRBD1, on 5 matching bases. This specimen consisted of peripheral blood, obtained 28 days after the second AZD1222 dose. The DNA sequence reads TGTGCCAGCAGCTTACAGGGACGGCTGAACACTGAAGCTTTCTTT. Its product reads: CASSLQGRLNTEAFF.